This TCR beta chain emerged from a study of cytomegalovirus exposure and HLA in healthy donors. The CDR3 has 14 residues. The germline V gene encodes CDR1 KGHSH and CDR2 LQKENI. The PCR had 60 Vbeta and 13 Jbeta primers. The assay was immunoSEQ multiplex PCR, and TCRdb's table has in-frame clones only and misses some. The sample gives about 140,000 clones, nearly 80% of which show up once; around 5% is in the top ten. The chain is built from TRBV18 and TRBJ2-5; tentative D call: TRBD2 (6 bases). The J call could be wrong; TRBJ2-7 is a better fit for the DNA end. Material for sequencing was PBMCs. This TCR came from a male donor in good health and CMV-seronegative. Written as DNA, the CDR3 is TGTGCCAGCTCACCGGGGACTTTCCCCTACGAGCAGTACTTC. Its translation: CASSPGTFPYEQYF.